This entry features one T cell receptor (beta chain) sequence. Its antigen is not known. The data derive from a study of T cells in Graves' hyperthyroidism and ophthalmopathy. Amplified TCR beta CDR3 regions came from RNA transcripts. The TCR CDR3 first-round RT-PCR relied on the HTBI primer set. MiXCR was run by TCRdb on the multiplex PCR reads, yielding one entry per CDR3 protein. The sample lists around 250,000 distinct CDR3 sequences; about 14% were seen once. Study results and limitations: Blood also held most thyroid clonotypes expanded beyond 0.001. Ophthalmopathy cases were set apart from stable hyperthyroidism by a 13 V-J model.

The study excluded patients with uncontrolled infection, other autoimmune disease, pregnancy or lactation. Diagnostic assessment was based on clinical symptoms, serum thyroxine and TRAb, thyroid ultrasound and orbital computed tomography. With 8 bases clipped from V and 10 bases from J, the junction kept 8 bases outside the gene matches. The CDR3 is 14 amino acids. CDR1 and CDR2 (germline): SNHLY, FYNNEI. Input material: blood. This TCR was recovered from a woman between 40 and 55 years old with Graves' hyperthyroidism that later progressed to Graves' ophthalmopathy. This chain connects TRBV2 to TRBJ2-1; 13 bases are a match to TRBD2. The CDR3 nucleotides read TGTGCCAGCTCGGGACTAGCGGGACGGGGCGAGCAGTTCTTC. Its protein product is CASSGLAGRGEQFF. The full variable domain, its missing parts supplied by reference TRBV2 and TRBJ2-1, is EPEVTQTPSHQVTQMGQEVILRCVPISNHLYFYWYRQILGQKVEFLVSFYNNEISEKSEIFDDQFSVERPDGSNFTLKIRSTKLEDSAMYFCASSGLAGRGEQFFGPGTRLTVL.